This T cell receptor beta chain was sequenced in a study of cytomegalovirus exposure and HLA in healthy donors. Primers: 60 Vbeta forward and 13 Jbeta reverse. TCRdb keeps only in-frame clones here, not all; method: immunoSEQ multiplex PCR. The table has about 240,000 clones, approximately 81% seen once. This clone was picked up a small number of times. The V segment lost 0 bases and the J segment 4 bases; nucleotides outside the gene matches: 9. There are 17 residues in the CDR3. Germline CDR1 SGHRS, CDR2 YFSETQ. This clonotype originated in a woman aged 60 to 75 in good health and CMV-seropositive. The source material was PBMCs. The gene calls are TRBV5-1 and TRBJ2-7; 11 nucleotides match TRBD2. The CDR3 nucleotides are TGCGCCAGCAGCTTGGCCGAACTAGCGGGAGATCTTTACGAGCAGTACTTC. As protein: CASSLAELAGDLYEQYF. Filled out from reference TRBV5-1 and TRBJ2-7, the complete variable domain reads KAGVTQTPRYLIKTRGQQVTLSCSPISGHRSVSWYQQTPGQGLQFLFEYFSETQRNKGNFPGRFSGRQFSNSRSEMNVSTLELGDSALYLCASSLAELAGDLYEQYFGPGTRLTVT.